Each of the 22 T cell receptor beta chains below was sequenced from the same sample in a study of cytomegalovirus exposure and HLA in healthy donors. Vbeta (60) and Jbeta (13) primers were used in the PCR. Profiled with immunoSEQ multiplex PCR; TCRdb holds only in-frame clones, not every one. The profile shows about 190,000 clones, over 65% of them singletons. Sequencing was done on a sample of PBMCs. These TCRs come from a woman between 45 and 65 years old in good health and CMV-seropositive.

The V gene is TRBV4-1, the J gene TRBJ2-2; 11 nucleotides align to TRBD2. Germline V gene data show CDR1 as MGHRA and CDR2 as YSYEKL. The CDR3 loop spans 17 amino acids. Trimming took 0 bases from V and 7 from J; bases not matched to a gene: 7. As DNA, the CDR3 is TGCGCCAGCAGCCAAGATGGTAGCGGGGGGGTAGTCGGGGAGCTGTTTTTT. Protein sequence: CASSQDGSGGVVGELFF.

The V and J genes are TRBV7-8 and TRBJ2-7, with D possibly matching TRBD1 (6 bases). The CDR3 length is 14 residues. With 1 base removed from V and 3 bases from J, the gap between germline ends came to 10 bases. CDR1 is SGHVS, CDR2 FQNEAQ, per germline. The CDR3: CASSLGGQVYEQYF. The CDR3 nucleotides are TGTGCCAGCAGCTTAGGGGGGCAGGTCTACGAGCAGTACTTC. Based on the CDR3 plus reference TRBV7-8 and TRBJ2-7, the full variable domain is GAGVSQSPRYKVAKRGQDVALRCDPISGHVSLFWYQQALGQGPEFLTYFQNEAQLDKSGLPSDRFFAERPEGSVSTLKIQRTQQEDSAVYLCASSLGGQVYEQYFGPGTRLTVT.

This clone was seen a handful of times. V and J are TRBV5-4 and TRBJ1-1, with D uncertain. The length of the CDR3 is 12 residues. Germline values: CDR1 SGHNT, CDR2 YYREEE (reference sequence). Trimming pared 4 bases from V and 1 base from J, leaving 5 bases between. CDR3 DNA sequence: TGTGCCAGCAGCATGAGGAACACTGAAGCTTTCTTT. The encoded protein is CASSMRNTEAFF.

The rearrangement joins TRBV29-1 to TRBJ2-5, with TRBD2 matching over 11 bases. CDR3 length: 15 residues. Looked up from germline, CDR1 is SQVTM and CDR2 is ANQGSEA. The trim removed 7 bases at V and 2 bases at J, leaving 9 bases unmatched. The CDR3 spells CSARKGTSGQETQYF. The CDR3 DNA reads TGCAGCGCCCGGAAAGGGACTAGCGGTCAAGAGACCCAGTACTTC.

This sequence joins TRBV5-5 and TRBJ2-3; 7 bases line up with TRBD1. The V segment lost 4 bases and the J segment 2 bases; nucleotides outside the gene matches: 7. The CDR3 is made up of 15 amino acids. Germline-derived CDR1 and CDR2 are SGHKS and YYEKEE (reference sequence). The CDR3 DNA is TGTGCCAGCAGCCCAGGGACAGTTCCCACAGATACGCAGTATTTT. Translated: CASSPGTVPTDTQYF.

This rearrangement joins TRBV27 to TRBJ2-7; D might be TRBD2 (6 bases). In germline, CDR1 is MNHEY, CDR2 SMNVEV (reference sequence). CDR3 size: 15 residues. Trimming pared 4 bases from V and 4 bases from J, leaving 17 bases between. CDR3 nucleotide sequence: TGTGCCAGCAGTTGGGGAGGCTTGGAGATATACGAGCAGTACTTC. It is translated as CASSWGGLEIYEQYF.

CDR3: CASSVVGSGNTEAFF. The CDR3, as DNA: TGTGCCAGCAGCGTAGTGGGCAGCGGGAACACTGAAGCTTTCTTT. V is TRBV9 and J is TRBJ1-1; D call uncertain. Deletions cut 0 bases from V and 1 base from J, with 10 bases between. The germline CDR1 and CDR2 sequences are SGDLS and YYNGEE. The CDR3 is 15 amino acids.

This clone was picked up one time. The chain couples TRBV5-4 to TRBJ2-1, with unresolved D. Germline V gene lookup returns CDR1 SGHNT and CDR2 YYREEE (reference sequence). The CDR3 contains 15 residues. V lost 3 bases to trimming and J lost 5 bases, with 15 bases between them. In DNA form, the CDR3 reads TGTGCCAGCAGCTCAGAGTCAGGATCGAACAATGAGCAGTTCTTC. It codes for CASSSESGSNNEQFF.

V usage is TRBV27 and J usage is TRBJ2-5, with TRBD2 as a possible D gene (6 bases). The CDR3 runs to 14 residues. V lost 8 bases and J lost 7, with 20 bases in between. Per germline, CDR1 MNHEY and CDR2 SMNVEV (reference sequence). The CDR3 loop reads CASAGYSMGGTQYF. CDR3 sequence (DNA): TGTGCCAGCGCGGGGTACAGCATGGGGGGGACCCAGTACTTC.

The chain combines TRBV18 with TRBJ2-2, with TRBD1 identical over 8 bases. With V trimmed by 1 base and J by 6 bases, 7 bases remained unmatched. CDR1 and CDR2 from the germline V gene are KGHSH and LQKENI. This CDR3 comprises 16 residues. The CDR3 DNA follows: TGTGCCAGCTCACCACGGACAGGGTCAGTGGCCGGGGAGCTGTTTTTT. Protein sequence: CASSPRTGSVAGELFF.

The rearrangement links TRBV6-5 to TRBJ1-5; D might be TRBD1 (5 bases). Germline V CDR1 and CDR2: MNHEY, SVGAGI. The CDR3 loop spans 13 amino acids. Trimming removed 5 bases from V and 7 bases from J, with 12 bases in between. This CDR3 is CASSERGEQPQHF. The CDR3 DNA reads TGTGCCAGCAGTGAACGGGGGGAGCAGCCCCAGCATTTT.

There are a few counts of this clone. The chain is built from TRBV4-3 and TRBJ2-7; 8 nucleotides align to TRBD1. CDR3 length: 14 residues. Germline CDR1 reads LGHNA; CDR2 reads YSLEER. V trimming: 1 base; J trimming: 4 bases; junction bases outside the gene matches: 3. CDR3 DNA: TGCGCCAGCAGCCAAGCTACAGGGGGTTACGAGCAGTACTTC. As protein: CASSQATGGYEQYF.

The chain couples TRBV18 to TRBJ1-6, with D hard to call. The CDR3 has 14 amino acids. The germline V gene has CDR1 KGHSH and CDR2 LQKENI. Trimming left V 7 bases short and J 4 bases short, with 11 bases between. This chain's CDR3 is CASFEPGYNSPLHF. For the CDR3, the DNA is TGTGCCAGCTTCGAACCGGGATATAATTCACCCCTCCACTTT.

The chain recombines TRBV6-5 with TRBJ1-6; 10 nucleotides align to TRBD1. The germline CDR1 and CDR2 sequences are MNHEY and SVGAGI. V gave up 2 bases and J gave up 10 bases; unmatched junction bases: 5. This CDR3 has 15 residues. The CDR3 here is CASSYRGQGESPLHF. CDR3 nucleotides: TGTGCCAGCAGTTACCGAGGACAGGGGGAGTCACCCCTCCACTTT.

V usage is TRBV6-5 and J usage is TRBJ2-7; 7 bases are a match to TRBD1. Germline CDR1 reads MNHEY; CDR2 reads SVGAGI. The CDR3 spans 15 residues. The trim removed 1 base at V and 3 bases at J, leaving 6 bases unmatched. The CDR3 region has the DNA TGTGCCAGCAGTTACTTTGACAGGGCCGACTACGAGCAGTACTTC. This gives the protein CASSYFDRADYEQYF.

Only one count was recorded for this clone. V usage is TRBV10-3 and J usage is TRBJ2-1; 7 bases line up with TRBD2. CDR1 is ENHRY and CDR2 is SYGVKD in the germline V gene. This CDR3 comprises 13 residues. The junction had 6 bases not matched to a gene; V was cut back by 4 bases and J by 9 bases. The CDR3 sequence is CAISGSGAPEQFF. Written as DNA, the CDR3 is TGTGCCATCAGTGGGAGCGGGGCCCCTGAGCAGTTCTTC.

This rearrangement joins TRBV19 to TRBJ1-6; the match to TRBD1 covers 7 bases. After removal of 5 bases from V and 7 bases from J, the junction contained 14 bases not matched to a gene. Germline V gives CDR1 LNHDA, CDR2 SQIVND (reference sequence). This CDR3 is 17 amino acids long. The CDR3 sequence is CASSSHRGQRPNSPLHF. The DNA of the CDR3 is TGTGCCAGTAGTTCCCACCGGGGACAGAGACCGAATTCACCCCTCCACTTT.

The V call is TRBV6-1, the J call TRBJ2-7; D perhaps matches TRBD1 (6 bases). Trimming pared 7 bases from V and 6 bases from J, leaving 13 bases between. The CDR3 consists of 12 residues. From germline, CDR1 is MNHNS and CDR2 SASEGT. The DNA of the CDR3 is TGTGCCAGCAAACAACAGGGATCCGAGCAGTACTTC. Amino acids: CASKQQGSEQYF.

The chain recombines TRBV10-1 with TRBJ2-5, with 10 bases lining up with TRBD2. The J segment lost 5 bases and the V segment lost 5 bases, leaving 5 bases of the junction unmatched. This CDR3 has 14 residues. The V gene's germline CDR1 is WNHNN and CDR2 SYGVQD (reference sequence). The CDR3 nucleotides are TGCGCCAGCAGTAGCGGGGGGGCTGGGGAGACCCAGTACTTC. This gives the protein CASSSGGAGETQYF.

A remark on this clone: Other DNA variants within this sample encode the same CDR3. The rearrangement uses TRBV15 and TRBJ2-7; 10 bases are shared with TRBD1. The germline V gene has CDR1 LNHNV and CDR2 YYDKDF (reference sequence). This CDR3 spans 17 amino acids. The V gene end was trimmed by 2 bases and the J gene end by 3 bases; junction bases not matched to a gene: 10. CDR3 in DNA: TGTGCCACCAGCAGATCCCGCCGGGACAGGGGAAACTACGAGCAGTACTTC. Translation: CATSRSRRDRGNYEQYF.

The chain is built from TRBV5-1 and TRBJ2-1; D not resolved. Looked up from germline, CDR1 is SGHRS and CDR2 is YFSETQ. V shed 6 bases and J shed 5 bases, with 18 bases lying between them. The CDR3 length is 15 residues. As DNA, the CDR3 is TGCGCCAGCACCCCTAGAAGCGCACCAAACAATGAGCAGTTCTTC. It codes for CASTPRSAPNNEQFF.

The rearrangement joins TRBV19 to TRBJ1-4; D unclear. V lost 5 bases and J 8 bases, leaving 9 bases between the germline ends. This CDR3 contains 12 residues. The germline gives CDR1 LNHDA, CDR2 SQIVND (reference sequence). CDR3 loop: CASSAGSEKLFF. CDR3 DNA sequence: TGTGCCAGTAGTGCGGGTTCAGAAAAACTGTTTTTT.